Below, one TCR beta chain is given with its context. The sample comes from a study of Ad26.COV2.S vaccination and SARS-CoV-2 variants. The CDR3 covers 13 residues. Trimming shortened V by 5 bases and J by 9 bases, and 14 bases separated the two germline ends. Germline CDR1 reads SGHVS; CDR2 reads FQNEAQ. Documented treatment: about 20 received Ad26.COV2.S at low or high dose, single or two shots; several received placebo; per-sample allocation not given. Sampling occurred on day 63 after the first vaccine or placebo injection. Repertoires were generated with immunoSEQ multiplex PCR, while TCRdb's copy carries only in-frame clones and drops some. This table has hundreds of thousands of clones, around 87% appearing once.

This rearrangement joins TRBV7-8 to TRBJ2-1; D perhaps matches TRBD2 (6 bases). Sequencing was performed on peripheral blood, taken in a trial of Ad26.COV2.S vaccine versus placebo. The TCR sequence derives from a person between 18 and 65 years old who received the Ad26.COV2.S COVID-19 vaccine or a placebo. CDR3 in DNA: TGTGCCAGCAGCCCCCGGACTAACGGTGAGCAGTTCTTC. This translates into CASSPRTNGEQFF. The full variable domain, its missing parts supplied by reference TRBV7-8 and TRBJ2-1, is GAGVSQSPRYKVAKRGQDVALRCDPISGHVSLFWYQQALGQGPEFLTYFQNEAQLDKSGLPSDRFFAERPEGSVSTLKIQRTQQEDSAVYLCASSPRTNGEQFFGPGTRLTVL.